This T cell receptor (beta chain) originates from a study of T cells in Graves' hyperthyroidism and ophthalmopathy (dated by TCRdb to the late 2010s). For the study in its entirety: Peripheral blood samples were taken at the time of initial diagnosis, prior to any treatment. To identify distinguishing TCR V-J signatures, a discovery cohort of about 95 patients was used, comprising roughly 45 with Graves' ophthalmopathy and approximately 57 with stable Graves' hyperthyroidism. Prospective prediction of ophthalmopathy was tested in an independent validation cohort of under 20 hyperthyroidism patients and 15 to 17 patients who later progressed to ophthalmopathy. The 100 discovery patients were randomly split 7:3 into training and test sets. In roughly six Graves' hyperthyroidism patients, the study also compared T-cell repertoires from thyroid tissue with T-cell repertoires from blood. Following sampling, methimazole starting at 30 mg daily was given to hyperthyroidism patients, and high-dose intravenous methylprednisolone was given to ophthalmopathy patients. The paper reports TCR Vbeta CDR3 sequencing of approximately 140 peripheral blood samples: 40 or so ophthalmopathy, under 80 hyperthyroidism and 17 progressor patients. Results the study describes overall, beyond this receptor: Sample size was not statistically predetermined, and blinding of investigators to group allocation was not performed. Blood samples also contained most of the expanded thyroid clonotypes (frequency above 0.001), which suggests that blood repertoires may reflect thyroid immune responses. A 13 V-J signature model separated ophthalmopathy from stable hyperthyroidism, with 87.88% sensitivity and approximately 81% specificity in cross-validation and 80%/75% in testing. In validation, the model predicted progression to ophthalmopathy a median of 6.5 months before onset, with over 55% sensitivity and around 76% specificity.

Hyperthyroidism patients were newly diagnosed, with disease duration under 2 months, and aged 18 to 65 years. Any patient with an uncontrolled infection, another autoimmune disease, pregnancy or lactation was excluded. Clinical symptoms, serum thyroxine and TRAb, thyroid ultrasound, and orbital computed tomography formed the basis for the diagnoses. Blood from progressor patients was collected at the time of first diagnosis with hyperthyroidism, before any ophthalmopathy symptoms had appeared. Ficoll-Paque density gradient centrifugation was used to isolate PBMCs from around 9.1 ml of fresh peripheral blood. Progressor patients were initially diagnosed with Graves' hyperthyroidism and developed ophthalmopathy during follow-up. Trizol reagent was used to extract total RNA, and RNA quality was then checked on an Agilent 2100 Bioanalyzer. The CDR3 runs 13 residues from the cysteine to the phenylalanine. Left in the record is the CDR3 DNA by itself, 39 bases read in frame from the first base. V is reduced by 0 bases and J by 1 base, leaving a spacing of 3 bases between them. CDR1 and CDR2, per the germline V gene (reference sequence), are LNHDA and SQIVND.

This clonotype was recorded at least ten times. The specificity of this receptor is unknown. Per-base qualities were not stored, and no clone one base away is much larger. Amplification of TCR beta CDR3 regions was carried out from RNA transcripts. For the first round of RT-PCR on the TCR CDR3, the HTBI primer set was used together with the Qiagen OneStep RT-PCR kit. Libraries were constructed in a second round of multiplex PCR, after which size selection and purification were carried out. Paired-end sequencing of the libraries was performed with 100 bp reads on an Illumina HiSeq2000. The study's processing was this. SOAPnuke was used to process the raw data, removing reads that contained adapters or uncalled bases, had a mean Phred below 15, or lacked an exact match to the constant primer or identifier. COPE v1.2.5 was used to merge high-quality paired reads, and clonotypes were defined as unique nucleotide sequences. Clonotypes were aligned to IMGT TRBV, TRBD and TRBJ reference segments using MiTCR v1.1. The analysis was restricted to V-J combinations with a frequency above 0.0001, which together covered about 99% of the repertoires. A TCS score was defined as the ratio of F50 (clonal expansion) to E x V (chaos), with BLOSUM62-based TCRdist applied between CDR3 peptides within each V-J. Welch's t-statistics and random forest reduced around 550 V-J features to 13, which were used in a naive Bayes classifier (R e1071). TCRdb itself trimmed the public reads at Q25 with fastp, ran MiXCR and retained productive beta chains. Duplicate CDR3 protein sequences are folded into a single record with the most common DNA and genes. These V and J calls originate from TCRdb's pipeline instead of the authors' own analysis. In all, the sample holds about 160,000 distinct CDR3 sequences, and about 9.4% of those were seen once. Less than 25% of the sample goes to the ten largest clones.

The clonotype was recovered from a young woman with Graves' hyperthyroidism that later progressed to Graves' ophthalmopathy. Material for sequencing was blood. This receptor chain uses TRBV19 and TRBJ1-1, with the D gene uncertain. The DNA sequence reads TGTGCCAGTAGTATAGATTGGAACACTGAAGCTTTCTTT. It codes for CASSIDWNTEAFF.